The 9 T cell receptor beta chains below come from one sample, sequenced in a study of shared clonotypes between healthy human individuals. The method was immunoSEQ multiplex PCR; TCRdb's version includes in-frame clones alone and lacks a portion of them. The sample includes roughly 2,000,000 clones, 93% seen only once; the top ten take 1.5% to 2%. Naive CD8 cells lacked CD45RO, underwent positive selection for CCR7 and left out terminally differentiated effector memory CD45RA+ cells. The material sequenced was naive CD8+ T cells from PBMCs. Receptors originate from a man aged 18 to 29 in good health. Some clones in this sample may be carry-over from other donors' samples.

The chain couples TRBV29-1 to TRBJ2-1; 12 bases line up with TRBD2. The length of the CDR3 is 20 residues. CDR1 is SQVTM and CDR2 is ANQGSEA in the germline V gene. With V trimmed by 3 bases and J by 6 bases, 21 bases remained unmatched. CDR3 bases: TGCAGCGTTGAGGGGCGGGTGGGACAGCTAGCGGGAGGGCCAATCAATGAGCAGTTCTTC. Protein sequence: CSVEGRVGQLAGGPINEQFF.

This clone occurred once. The chain carries TRBV27 and TRBJ2-7; the D is unclear. Germline loops: CDR1 MNHEY, CDR2 SMNVEV (reference sequence). The V end was cut by 8 bases, the J end by 3 bases, with 20 bases between. CDR3 length: 15 residues. CDR3 in DNA: TGTGCCAGCCAGGACCGGGTGGGGAACCACTACGAGCAGTACTTC. Its protein is CASQDRVGNHYEQYF.

The chain recombines TRBV7-9 with TRBJ1-5; the match to TRBD1 covers 8 bases. Germline V gives CDR1 SEHNR, CDR2 FQNEAQ (reference sequence). The CDR3 sequence is 17 residues long. Losses at the gene ends were 5 bases for V and 3 bases for J; bases not matched to a gene: 12. CDR3 amino acids: CASSGRTGSGVNQPQHF. The CDR3 DNA reads TGTGCCAGCAGCGGCAGGACAGGGTCTGGTGTCAATCAGCCCCAGCATTTT.

Concerning this clone itself: Other DNA sequences in the sample encode the same CDR3. The chain uses TRBV27 and TRBJ1-5; D is unresolved. CDR1 and CDR2 from the germline V gene are MNHEY and SMNVEV (reference sequence). V shed 2 bases and J shed 0 bases, with 8 bases lying between them. The CDR3 is 15 residues long. CDR3 residues: CASSLGGYSNQPQHF. DNA of the CDR3: TGTGCCAGCAGTTTAGGAGGTTATAGCAATCAGCCCCAGCATTTT.

The chain uses TRBV5-1 and TRBJ1-1; unclear D gene. V shed 0 bases and J shed 3 bases, with 9 bases lying between them. From germline, CDR1 is SGHRS and CDR2 YFSETQ. This CDR3 spans 14 amino acids. The CDR3 DNA sequence: TGCGCCAGCAGCTTGGTAGGGCAGCACACTGAAGCTTTCTTT. It encodes CASSLVGQHTEAFF.

The rearrangement links TRBV4-3 to TRBJ2-7; D ambiguous. V lost 0 bases and J 3 bases, leaving 9 bases between the germline ends. This CDR3 has 14 residues. Germline V gives CDR1 LGHNA, CDR2 YSLEER. CDR3 loop: CASSQDSRNYEQYF. CDR3 DNA sequence: TGCGCCAGCAGCCAAGACAGCAGGAACTACGAGCAGTACTTC.

The rearrangement joins TRBV4-3 to TRBJ1-2; 7 nucleotides agree with TRBD1. There are 17 residues in the CDR3. Germline V gene sequence: CDR1 LGHNA, CDR2 YSLEER. J gave up 0 bases and V 3 bases, and 10 bases lay outside the gene matches. Here the CDR3 reads CASSHQLGTAPNYGYTF. In DNA form, the CDR3 reads TGCGCCAGCAGCCATCAACTTGGGACAGCCCCTAACTATGGCTACACCTTC.

J is TRBJ2-5 and V is TRBV19; D is undetermined. From germline, CDR1 is LNHDA and CDR2 SQIVND (reference sequence). This CDR3 has 13 residues. V lost 5 bases to trimming and J lost 5 bases, with 12 bases between them. DNA for the CDR3: TGTGCCAGTAGTCTTTGGATACGTGAGACCCAGTACTTC. Translation: CASSLWIRETQYF.

CDR3 DNA sequence: TGTGCCTGGAGTAGAGGGACAGGGAAGATGGCTAATGAAAAACTGTTTTTT. Translating gives CAWSRGTGKMANEKLFF. The genes are TRBV30 and TRBJ1-4, with 9 bases lining up with TRBD1. The V gene's germline CDR1 is GTSNPN and CDR2 SVGIG (reference sequence). Germline trimming cut 2 bases from V and 3 bases from J; bases unmatched to any gene: 10. The CDR3 sequence is 17 residues long.